Following are 20 T cell receptor beta chains from one sample sequenced in a study of CD8 T cells in Susac syndrome. Reverse transcription of about 0.45 to 1 ug RNA was performed with random hexamers. TCRdb reanalysed the immunoSEQ multiplex PCR reads using MiXCR and keeps one entry per CDR3 protein. The sample includes over 350,000 distinct CDR3 sequences, roughly 85% seen only once; the top ten take more than 0.09%. The sequencing sample was made of CD8+ T cells from PBMCs. These TCRs come from a human donor with multiple sclerosis.

The chain recombines TRBV20-1 with TRBJ2-7, with 8 bases lining up with TRBD2. The CDR3 has 14 residues. J lost 3 bases, V lost 3 bases, and 7 bases had no gene match. Germline CDR1 is DFQATT and CDR2 is SNEGSKA (reference sequence). In DNA, the CDR3 is TGCAGTGCTAGTGTCGGGGGGGATCTCTACGAGCAGTACTTC. Amino acid sequence: CSASVGGDLYEQYF.

This clonotype was seen a few times. The V call is TRBV11-2, the J call TRBJ1-3; D is unresolved. CDR3 size: 15 residues. Trimming took off 5 bases at V and 4 bases at J, with 15 bases between the two ends. The germline V gene encodes CDR1 SGHAT and CDR2 FQNNGV. CDR3 bases: TGTGCCAGCAGCCAGAATATGGATCCCGGAAACACCATATATTTT. Translated, it gives CASSQNMDPGNTIYF.

The chain joins TRBV11-2 to TRBJ1-1; TRBD1 might be the D (5 bases). V lost 1 base to trimming and J lost 1 base, with 13 bases between them. The CDR3 covers 16 residues. Germline assignment: CDR1 SGHAT and CDR2 FQNNGV. The CDR3 DNA reads as TGTGCCAGCAGCTTAGCCCCCATGGGGGAGAACACTGAAGCTTTCTTT. Its translation: CASSLAPMGENTEAFF. Drawing the rest from reference TRBV11-2 and TRBJ1-1, the complete variable domain is EAGVAQSPRYKIIEKRQSVAFWCNPISGHATLYWYQQILGQGPKLLIQFQNNGVVDDSQLPKDRFSAERLKGVDSTLKIQPAKLEDSAVYLCASSLAPMGENTEAFFGQGTRLTVV.

The chain carries TRBV12-3 or TRBV12-4 and TRBJ2-3; tentatively, D is TRBD1 (7 bases). The germline V and J ends were trimmed by 6 bases and 0 bases, with 25 bases remaining between them. The CDR3 loop spans 19 amino acids. The CDR3 nucleotides read TGTGCCAGCAGCTCGAATGCGGGATGGACAGGCTCTAGCACAGATACGCAGTATTTT. It codes for CASSSNAGWTGSSTDTQYF.

The chain recombines TRBV28 with TRBJ1-1; D is perhaps TRBD1 (6 bases). Germline-derived CDR1 and CDR2 are MDHEN and SYDVKM. CDR3 length: 14 amino acids. The ends were cut back, 6 bases at V and 3 bases at J, with 14 bases in the middle. DNA for the CDR3: TGTGCCAGCAGCCTAGGGGCAGGGGACACTGAAGCTTTCTTT. It is translated as CASSLGAGDTEAFF.

The chain joins TRBV5-6 to TRBJ2-5, with D possibly being TRBD1 (6 bases). Germline loops: CDR1 SGHDT, CDR2 YYEEEE. Trimming removed 4 bases at V and 5 bases at J, with 12 bases between. The CDR3 totals 13 residues. The CDR3 region is CASSTTGMETQYF. The CDR3 DNA sequence: TGTGCCAGCAGCACCACAGGGATGGAGACCCAGTACTTC.

This clonotype has just a few counts. The V call is TRBV5-5, the J call TRBJ1-5; no definite D call. Trimming took 2 bases from V and 3 from J, leaving 9 bases between them. The germline V gene encodes CDR1 SGHKS and CDR2 YYEKEE (reference sequence). This CDR3 comprises 14 residues. The CDR3 nucleotides are TGTGCCAGCAGCTTAACTGGTTACAATCAGCCCCAGCATTTT. Its protein is CASSLTGYNQPQHF.

The CDR3 DNA reads TGTGCCAGCAGTTTACGGGCCGACAATGAGCAGTTCTTC. This translates into CASSLRADNEQFF. The rearrangement uses TRBV27 and TRBJ2-1; D unresolved. CDR1 and CDR2 (germline): MNHEY, SMNVEV (reference sequence). V dropped 2 bases and J dropped 5 bases, with 7 bases sitting between them. The CDR3 consists of 13 residues.

As for this clonotype: An end of the junction differs from the germline gene, which may be a read error. The chain recombines TRBV29-1 with TRBJ2-1; D is ambiguous. Germline CDR1 is SQVTM and CDR2 is ANQGSEA. The CDR3 extends over 11 amino acids. The CDR3 sequence: CSVEGWDEQSF. In DNA, the CDR3 is TGCAGCGTTGAAGGATGGGATGAGCAGTCCTTC.

The chain has TRBV12-3 or TRBV12-4 and TRBJ2-5; D uncertain. V was cut by 3 bases and J by 2 bases, with 13 bases left in between. The CDR3 has 15 residues. CDR3 coding DNA: TGTGCCAGCAGTTTCCTCGGACCGGGTCAAGAGACCCAGTACTTC. It is translated as CASSFLGPGQETQYF.

The sample holds a few counts of this clonotype. The chain uses TRBV6-5 and TRBJ2-3, with a tentative D call TRBD2 (6 bases). V lost 4 bases, J lost 3 bases, and 8 bases lay in between. Germline V lookup: CDR1 MNHEY, CDR2 SVGAGI. This CDR3 has 13 residues. CDR3 DNA sequence: TGTGCCAGCAGTTCCGGGACTACAGATACGCAGTATTTT. Amino acids: CASSSGTTDTQYF.

V usage is TRBV6-1 and J usage is TRBJ1-1, with 9 positions matching TRBD1. Germline V lookup: CDR1 MNHNS, CDR2 SASEGT. After removal of 5 bases from V and 3 bases from J, the junction contained 7 bases not matched to a gene. This CDR3 region has 15 residues. The CDR3 bases are TGTGCCAGCAGTAACCCGGGGACAGGGTACACTGAAGCTTTCTTT. Its protein is CASSNPGTGYTEAFF.

This chain connects TRBV5-5 to TRBJ1-1; 7 bases are a match to TRBD1. This CDR3 is built from 13 residues. Trimming cost V 4 bases and J 3 bases; bases outside gene matches: 3. Germline V gene sequence: CDR1 SGHKS, CDR2 YYEKEE (reference sequence). CDR3 in amino acids: CASSDRADTEAFF. CDR3 nucleotide sequence: TGTGCCAGCAGCGACAGGGCCGACACTGAAGCTTTCTTT.

This chain links TRBV3-1 with TRBJ1-2; D remains unclear. V lost 0 bases to trimming and J lost 4 bases, with 9 bases between them. The V gene's germline CDR1 is LGHDT and CDR2 YNNKEL (reference sequence). The CDR3 spans 14 residues. The CDR3 DNA is TGTGCCAGCAGCCAAGACAGGAAGAGCTATGGCTACACCTTC. Protein: CASSQDRKSYGYTF.

The chain uses TRBV29-1 and TRBJ1-2; D is ambiguous. The V and J ends lost 3 bases and 8 bases respectively, with 13 bases between them. CDR1 and CDR2 from the germline V gene are SQVTM and ANQGSEA. The CDR3 has 12 residues. The DNA for the CDR3 is TGCAGCGTTGATGTCGAAGGCTGGGGCTACACCTTC. It specifies CSVDVEGWGYTF.

This clonotype is a singleton in its sample. The genes are TRBV28 and TRBJ2-2; 9 bases align to TRBD1. Per the germline V gene, CDR1 is MDHEN and CDR2 is SYDVKM. Trimming removed 2 bases from V and 5 bases from J; junction bases left unmatched: 15. This CDR3 region has 19 residues. The CDR3 reads CASSLEFVGGTGKTGELFF. The CDR3 nucleotides read TGTGCCAGCAGTTTAGAGTTTGTCGGTGGGACAGGGAAAACCGGGGAGCTGTTTTTT.

The CDR3 spells CASSFEQSFYGYTF. The CDR3 region has the DNA TGTGCCAGCAGTTTTGAACAGTCATTCTATGGCTACACCTTC. The gene calls are TRBV12-3 or TRBV12-4 and TRBJ1-2; no reliable D call. This CDR3 spans 14 amino acids. V lost 3 bases, J lost 4 bases, and 12 bases lay in between.

This chain links TRBV2 with TRBJ2-7; D uncertain. The CDR3 totals 14 residues. The germline CDR1 and CDR2 sequences are SNHLY and FYNNEI. V lost 4 bases to trimming and J lost 3 bases, with 13 bases between them. The CDR3 sequence: CASSVGGSFYEQYF. The CDR3 DNA follows: TGTGCCAGCAGTGTAGGCGGTAGTTTCTACGAGCAGTACTTC.

For the CDR3, the DNA is TGTGCCAGCAGCACCCCACGGTTTTTGGGTGAGCAGTTCTTC. Translating it yields CASSTPRFLGEQFF. The chain has TRBV6-5 and TRBJ2-1, with no clear D. CDR3 length: 14 amino acids. Germline CDR1 is MNHEY and CDR2 is SVGAGI. Trimming took 6 bases from V and 9 from J, leaving 18 bases between them.

The chain combines TRBV20-1 with TRBJ2-7; 9 nucleotides align to TRBD2. Trimming removed 0 bases from V and 3 bases from J; junction bases left unmatched: 3. Germline V CDR1 and CDR2: DFQATT, SNEGSKA (reference sequence). The CDR3 is made up of 14 amino acids. CDR3 nucleotides: TGCAGTGCTAGAGATGTAGCGGGAGTCTACGAGCAGTACTTC. It specifies CSARDVAGVYEQYF.